This T cell receptor (beta chain) was captured by sequencing in a study of regulatory T cells in long-lasting Graves disease. Across the whole study: More than 5 years of antithyroid drugs with positive TSH receptor antibodies defined persistent Graves' disease. Whole-study findings and limits: More public clonotypes were shared by persistent patients (around 2,500) than by new patients (roughly 930).

In its sample, this clonotype was seen a few times. Its target is not known. A much larger clone differs by one base, so this may be a read error. The conserved closing phenylalanine or tryptophan is absent in this CDR3, likely reflecting a read error. Time point of the sample: persistent/refractory GD, antithyroid drugs over 5 years with positive TRAb. PBMC-derived RNA was used for the TCR library. Library construction for TCR beta used iRepertoire HTBI primers and Arm-PCR of CDR3 regions. TCRdb called the multiplex PCR reads again in MiXCR, with one record for every CDR3 protein. Among around 460,000 distinct CDR3 sequences listed, less than 25% were seen once. V was pared by 6 bases and J by 2 bases, with 1 base of the junction left unmatched. The CDR3 extends over 12 amino acids. Per the germline V gene, CDR1 is SNHLY and CDR2 is FYNNEI.

The source is a female donor with Graves disease. The sequencing here drew on peripheral blood mononuclear cells (PBMCs), taken when the disease was refractory, from a patient treated with antithyroid drugs. J is TRBJ2-7 and V is TRBV2; 7 nucleotides match TRBD1. The CDR3 spells CASSGTAYEQYL. Here the CDR3 DNA reads TGTGCCAGCAGCGGGACAGCCTACGAGCAGTACCTC.